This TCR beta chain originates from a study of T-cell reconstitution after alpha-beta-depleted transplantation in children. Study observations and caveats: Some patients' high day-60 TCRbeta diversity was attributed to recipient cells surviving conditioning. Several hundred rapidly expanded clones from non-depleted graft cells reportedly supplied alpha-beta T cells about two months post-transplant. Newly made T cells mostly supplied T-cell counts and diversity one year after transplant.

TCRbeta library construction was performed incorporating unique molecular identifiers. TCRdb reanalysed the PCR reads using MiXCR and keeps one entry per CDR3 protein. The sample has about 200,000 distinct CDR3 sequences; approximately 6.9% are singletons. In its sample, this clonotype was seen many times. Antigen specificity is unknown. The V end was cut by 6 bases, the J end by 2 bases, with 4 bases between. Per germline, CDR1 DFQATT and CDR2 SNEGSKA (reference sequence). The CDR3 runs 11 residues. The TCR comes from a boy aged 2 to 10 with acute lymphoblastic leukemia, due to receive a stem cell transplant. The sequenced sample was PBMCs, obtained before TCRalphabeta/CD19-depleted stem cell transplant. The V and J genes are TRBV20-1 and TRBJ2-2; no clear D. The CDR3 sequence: CSALNTGELFF. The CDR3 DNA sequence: TGCAGTGCCTTAAACACCGGGGAGCTGTTTTTT.